One T cell receptor beta chain is described in this entry. Its antigen is undetermined. The treatment: oral pan-JAK inhibitor, 5-10 mg twice daily. Collected material from alopecia areata patients comprised lesional scalp punch biopsies and peripheral blood. This sample was included in a study of CD8+ T cells in alopecia areata. Points from the study as a whole: Expanded CD8+ clones among the top 100, as well as scalp clonality, were significantly decreased by tofacitinib.

The sequencing template was cDNA reverse transcribed from extracted RNA. The repertoire was sequenced with immunoSEQ multiplex PCR; TCRdb's copy has only in-frame clones and lacks some. The sample has about 5,900 clones; around 60% are singletons. This CDR3 comprises 14 residues. V dropped 4 bases and J dropped 1; count of bases not matched to a gene: 1. The origin of this receptor is a human donor with alopecia areata. The chain combines TRBV23-1 with TRBJ1-1; 9 nucleotides match TRBD1. TRBV23-1 is sorted into the ORF group, with uncertain function. The material sequenced was skin, taken between weeks 30 and 35, from a patient treated with tofacitinib. The CDR3 DNA sequence: TGCGCCAGCAGTCCGGGACAGGGGAACACTGAAGCTTTCTTT. Residues: CASSPGQGNTEAFF.